This T cell receptor beta chain emerged from a study of CD8 T cells in Susac syndrome. Findings of the study overall: The authors acknowledged that the study's TCR sequencing and HLA analysis involved relatively few individuals. None of the CD4+ T cell repertoires in Susac syndrome showed clonal expansion.

A note on this clonotype: Its antigen is undetermined.

Sequencing of TCR beta was undertaken in CD8+ and CD4+ T cells derived from blood. RNA was extracted with the RNeasy kit, and a quantity of roughly 0.5 to 1 ug was reverse transcribed using random hexamers. Across 54 Vbeta and 13 Jbeta, TCR beta CDR3 was amplified with immunoSEQ multiplex PCR. Each CDR3 protein gets one entry after TCRdb re-called the immunoSEQ multiplex PCR reads with MiXCR. The table has 200,000 or so distinct CDR3 sequences, approximately 96% seen once. Specimen: CD4+ T cells from PBMCs. This TCR derives from a human donor with Susac syndrome.

The CDR3 DNA follows: TGTGCCAGCAGCGCCCAGCCGGGCCAGCGCGGGGAGCTGTTTTTT. Translated, it gives CASSAQPGQRGELFF. The gene calls are TRBV2 and TRBJ2-2; no definite D call. CDR1 and CDR2 (germline): SNHLY, FYNNEI. CDR3 length equals 15 residues. Trimming cost V 6 bases and J 7 bases, with 18 bases left between them.